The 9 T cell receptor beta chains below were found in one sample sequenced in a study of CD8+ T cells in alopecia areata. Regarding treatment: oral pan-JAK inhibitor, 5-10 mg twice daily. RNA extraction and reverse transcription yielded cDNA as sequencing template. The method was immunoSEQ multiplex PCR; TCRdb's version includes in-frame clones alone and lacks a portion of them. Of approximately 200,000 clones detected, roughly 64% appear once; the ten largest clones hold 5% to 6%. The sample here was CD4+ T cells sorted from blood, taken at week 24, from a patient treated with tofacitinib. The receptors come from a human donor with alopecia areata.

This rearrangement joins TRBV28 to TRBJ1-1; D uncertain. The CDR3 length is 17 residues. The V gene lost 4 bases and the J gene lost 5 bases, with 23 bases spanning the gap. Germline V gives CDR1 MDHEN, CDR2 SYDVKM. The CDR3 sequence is CASSSPFPAGRSTEAFF. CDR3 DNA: TGTGCCAGCAGTTCCCCCTTCCCAGCGGGGAGGAGTACTGAAGCTTTCTTT. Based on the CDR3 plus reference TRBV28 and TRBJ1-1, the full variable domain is DVKVTQSSRYLVKRTGEKVFLECVQDMDHENMFWYRQDPGLGLRLIYFSYDVKMKEKGDIPEGYSVSREKKERFSLILESASTNQTSMYLCASSSPFPAGRSTEAFFGQGTRLTVV.

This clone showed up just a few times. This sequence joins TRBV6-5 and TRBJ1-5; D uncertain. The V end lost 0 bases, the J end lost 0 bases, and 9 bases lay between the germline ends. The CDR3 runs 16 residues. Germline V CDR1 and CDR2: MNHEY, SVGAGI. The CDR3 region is CASSYSMPGSNQPQHF. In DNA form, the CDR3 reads TGTGCCAGCAGTTACTCGATGCCGGGTAGCAATCAGCCCCAGCATTTT.

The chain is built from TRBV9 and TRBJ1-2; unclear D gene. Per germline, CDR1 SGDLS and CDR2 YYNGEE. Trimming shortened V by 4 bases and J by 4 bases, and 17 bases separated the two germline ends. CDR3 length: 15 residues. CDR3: CASSPLGKEPYGYTF. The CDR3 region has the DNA TGTGCCAGCAGCCCACTGGGAAAGGAGCCCTATGGCTACACCTTC.

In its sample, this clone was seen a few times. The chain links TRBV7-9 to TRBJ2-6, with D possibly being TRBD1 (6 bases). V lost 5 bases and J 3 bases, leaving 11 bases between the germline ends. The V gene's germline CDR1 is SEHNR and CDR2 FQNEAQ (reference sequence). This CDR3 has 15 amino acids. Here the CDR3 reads CASSLHRDGANVLTF. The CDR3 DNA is TGTGCCAGCAGCCTACACAGGGATGGGGCCAACGTCCTGACTTTC.

CDR3 loop: CASSQTVMYGYTF. CDR3 nucleotides: TGCGCCAGCAGTCAGACAGTGATGTATGGCTACACCTTC. This chain uses TRBV5-1 with TRBJ1-2; tentative D call: TRBD1 (5 bases). CDR1 and CDR2 (germline): SGHRS, YFSETQ. Trimming took off 5 bases at V and 5 bases at J, with 13 bases between the two ends. The CDR3 loop spans 13 amino acids. Full variable domain (rest looked up from reference TRBV5-1 and TRBJ1-2): KAGVTQTPRYLIKTRGQQVTLSCSPISGHRSVSWYQQTPGQGLQFLFEYFSETQRNKGNFPGRFSGRQFSNSRSEMNVSTLELGDSALYLCASSQTVMYGYTFGSGTRLTVV.

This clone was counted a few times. CDR3 loop: CSVVARGWVNTEAFF. Here the CDR3 DNA reads TGCAGCGTTGTGGCCAGGGGATGGGTGAACACTGAAGCTTTCTTT. The chain carries TRBV29-1 and TRBJ1-1; D possibly corresponds to TRBD1 (6 bases). CDR3 length equals 15 residues. Trimming shortened V by 4 bases and J by 0 bases, and 15 bases separated the two germline ends. Germline CDR1 SQVTM, CDR2 ANQGSEA.

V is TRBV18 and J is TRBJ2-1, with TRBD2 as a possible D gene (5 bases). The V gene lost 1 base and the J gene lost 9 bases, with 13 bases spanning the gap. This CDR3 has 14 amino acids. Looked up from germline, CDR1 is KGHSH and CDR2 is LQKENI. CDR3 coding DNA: TGTGCCAGCTCACCACTGAAGAACGAGGGTGAGCAGTTCTTC. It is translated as CASSPLKNEGEQFF.

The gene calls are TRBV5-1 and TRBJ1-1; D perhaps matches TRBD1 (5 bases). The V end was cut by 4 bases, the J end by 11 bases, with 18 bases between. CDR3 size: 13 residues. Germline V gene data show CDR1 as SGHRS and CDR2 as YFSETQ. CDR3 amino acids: CASSRLGARDAFF. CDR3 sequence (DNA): TGCGCCAGCAGCCGCCTTGGGGCCAGGGACGCTTTCTTT.

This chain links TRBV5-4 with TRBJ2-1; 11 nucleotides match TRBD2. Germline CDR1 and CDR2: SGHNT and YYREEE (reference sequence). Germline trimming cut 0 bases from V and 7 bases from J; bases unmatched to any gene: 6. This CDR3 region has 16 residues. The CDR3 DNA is TGTGCCAGCAGCTTGGGACCGGGACTAGCGGAAAATGAGCAGTTCTTC. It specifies CASSLGPGLAENEQFF.